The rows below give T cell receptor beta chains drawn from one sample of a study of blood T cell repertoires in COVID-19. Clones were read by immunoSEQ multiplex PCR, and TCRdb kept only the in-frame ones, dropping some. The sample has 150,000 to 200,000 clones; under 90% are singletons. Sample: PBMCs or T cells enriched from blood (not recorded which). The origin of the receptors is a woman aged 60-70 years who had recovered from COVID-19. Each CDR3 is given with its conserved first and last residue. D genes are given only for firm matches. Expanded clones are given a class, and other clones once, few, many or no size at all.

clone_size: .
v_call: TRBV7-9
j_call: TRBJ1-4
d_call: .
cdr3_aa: CASRFAFGTNEKLFF
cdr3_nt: TGTGCCAGCAGGTTTGCGTTCGGAACTAATGAAAAACTGTTTTTT

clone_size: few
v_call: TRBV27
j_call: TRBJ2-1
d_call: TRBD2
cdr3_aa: CASSLKRGGRYNEQFF
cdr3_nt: TGTGCCAGCAGTCTCAAGCGGGGGGGCCGATACAATGAGCAGTTCTTC

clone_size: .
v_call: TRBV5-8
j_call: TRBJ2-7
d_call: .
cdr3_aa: CASSYSYEQYF
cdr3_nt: TGTGCCAGCAGCTACAGCTACGAGCAGTACTTC

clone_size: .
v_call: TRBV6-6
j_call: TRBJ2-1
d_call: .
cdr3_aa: CASSYSSGGEQFF
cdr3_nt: TGTGCCAGCAGTTACTCGTCTGGGGGGGAGCAGTTCTTC

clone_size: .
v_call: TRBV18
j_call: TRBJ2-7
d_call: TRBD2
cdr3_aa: CASSPGLAGSYEQYF
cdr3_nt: TGTGCCAGCTCCCCTGGACTAGCAGGCTCCTACGAGCAGTACTTC

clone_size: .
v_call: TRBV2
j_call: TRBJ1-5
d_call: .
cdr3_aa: CASSGETSDWPRF
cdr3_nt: TGTGCCAGCAGTGGGGAGACTTCAGACTGGCCCCGTTTT

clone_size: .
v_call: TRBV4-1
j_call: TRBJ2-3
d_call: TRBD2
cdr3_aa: CASSLYSGGSTDTQYF
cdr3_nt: TGCGCCAGCAGCCTGTATAGCGGGGGGAGCACAGATACGCAGTATTTT

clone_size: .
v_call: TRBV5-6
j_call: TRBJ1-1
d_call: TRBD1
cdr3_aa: CASSFKQGAVAFF
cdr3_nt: TGTGCCAGCAGCTTCAAACAGGGGGCGGTGGCTTTCTTT

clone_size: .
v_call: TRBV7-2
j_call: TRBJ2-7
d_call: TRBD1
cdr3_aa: CASTRDRESFEQYF
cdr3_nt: TGTGCCAGTACCCGGGACAGGGAGAGTTTTGAGCAGTACTTC

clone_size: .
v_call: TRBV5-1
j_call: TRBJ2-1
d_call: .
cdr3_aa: CASSLDGTLTRFF
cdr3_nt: TGCGCCAGCAGCTTGGATGGGACTTTAACCCGGTTCTTC

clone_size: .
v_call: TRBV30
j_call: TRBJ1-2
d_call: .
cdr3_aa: CAWSVQGYGYTF
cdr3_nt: TGTGCCTGGAGTGTACAGGGTTATGGCTACACCTTC

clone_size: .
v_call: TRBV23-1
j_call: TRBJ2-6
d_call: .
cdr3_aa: CASSQEVSPQRANVLTF
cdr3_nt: TGCGCCAGCAGTCAAGAGGTCAGCCCTCAGAGGGCCAACGTCCTGACTTTC

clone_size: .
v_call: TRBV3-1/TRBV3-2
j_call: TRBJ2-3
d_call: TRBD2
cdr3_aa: CASSHRSGGGTDTQYF
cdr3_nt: TGTGCCAGCAGCCACCGTAGCGGGGGTGGCACAGATACGCAGTATTTT

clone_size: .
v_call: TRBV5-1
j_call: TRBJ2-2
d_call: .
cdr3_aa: CASKKLVGGADTGELFF
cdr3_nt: TGCGCCAGCAAGAAGTTGGTTGGGGGGGCGGACACCGGGGAGCTGTTTTTT

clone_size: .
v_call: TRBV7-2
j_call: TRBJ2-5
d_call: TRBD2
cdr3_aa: CASSSGLAGGSGTQYF
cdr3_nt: TGTGCCAGCAGCTCGGGACTAGCGGGGGGGTCAGGGACCCAGTACTTC

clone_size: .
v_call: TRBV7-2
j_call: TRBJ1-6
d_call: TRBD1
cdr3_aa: CASSLVVGAQGGNSPLHF
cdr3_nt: TGTGCCAGCAGCTTAGTTGTGGGAGCGCAGGGGGGAAATTCACCCCTCCACTTT

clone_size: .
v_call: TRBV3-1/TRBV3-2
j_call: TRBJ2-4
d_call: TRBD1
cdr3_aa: CASSLSGGRNIQYF
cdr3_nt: TGTGCCAGCAGCTTGTCAGGGGGCAGAAACATTCAGTACTTC

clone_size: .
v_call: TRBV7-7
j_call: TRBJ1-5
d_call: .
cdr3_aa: CASSPGYNQPQHF
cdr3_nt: TGTGCCAGCAGCCCGGGTTACAATCAGCCCCAGCATTTT

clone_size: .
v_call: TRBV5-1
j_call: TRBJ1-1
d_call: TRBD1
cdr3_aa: CASRWDRNTEAFF
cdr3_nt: TGCGCCAGCAGGTGGGACAGGAACACTGAAGCTTTCTTT

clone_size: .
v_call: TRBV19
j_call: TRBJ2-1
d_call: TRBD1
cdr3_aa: CASSALQGVGEQFF
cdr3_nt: TGTGCCAGTAGTGCCTTACAGGGGGTCGGAGAGCAGTTCTTC

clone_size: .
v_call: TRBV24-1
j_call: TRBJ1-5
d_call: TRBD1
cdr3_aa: CARKRDSFYSNQPQHF
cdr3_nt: TGTGCCAGAAAGAGGGACAGCTTCTATAGCAATCAGCCCCAGCATTTT

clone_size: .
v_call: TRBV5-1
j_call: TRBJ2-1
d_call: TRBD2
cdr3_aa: CASSLRRGSENEQFF
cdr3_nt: TGCGCCAGCAGCTTACGGCGGGGGTCTGAGAATGAGCAGTTCTTC

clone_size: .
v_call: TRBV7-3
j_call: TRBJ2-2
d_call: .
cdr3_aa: CASSPSPGALRELFF
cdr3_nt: TGTGCCAGCAGCCCGTCCCCAGGGGCGTTACGGGAGCTGTTTTTT

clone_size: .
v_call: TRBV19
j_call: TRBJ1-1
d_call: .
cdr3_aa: CASSISPDDVRGTEAFF
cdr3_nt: TGTGCCAGTAGTATATCCCCGGACGACGTACGGGGCACTGAAGCTTTCTTT

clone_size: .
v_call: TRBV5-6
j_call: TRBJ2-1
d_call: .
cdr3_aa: CASSLELHNEQFF
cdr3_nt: TGTGCCAGCAGCCTGGAGCTGCACAATGAGCAGTTCTTC

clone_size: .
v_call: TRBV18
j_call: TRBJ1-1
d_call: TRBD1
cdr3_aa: CASSPSIAGGNTEAFF
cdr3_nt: TGTGCCAGCTCACCATCCATAGCAGGGGGCAACACTGAAGCTTTCTTT

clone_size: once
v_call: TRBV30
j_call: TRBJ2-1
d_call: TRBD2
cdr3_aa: CAWSGPWAGGPNEQFF
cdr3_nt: TGTGCCTGGAGTGGTCCCTGGGCGGGGGGGCCTAATGAGCAGTTCTTC

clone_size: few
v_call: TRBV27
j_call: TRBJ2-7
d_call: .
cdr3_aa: CASSVASRYEQYF
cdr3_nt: TGTGCCAGCAGTGTCGCCTCCCGGTACGAGCAGTACTTC

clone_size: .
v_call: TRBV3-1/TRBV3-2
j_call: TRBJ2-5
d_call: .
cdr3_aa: CASSQDTTPQYF
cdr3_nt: TGTGCCAGCAGCCAAGATACTACCCCCCAGTACTTC